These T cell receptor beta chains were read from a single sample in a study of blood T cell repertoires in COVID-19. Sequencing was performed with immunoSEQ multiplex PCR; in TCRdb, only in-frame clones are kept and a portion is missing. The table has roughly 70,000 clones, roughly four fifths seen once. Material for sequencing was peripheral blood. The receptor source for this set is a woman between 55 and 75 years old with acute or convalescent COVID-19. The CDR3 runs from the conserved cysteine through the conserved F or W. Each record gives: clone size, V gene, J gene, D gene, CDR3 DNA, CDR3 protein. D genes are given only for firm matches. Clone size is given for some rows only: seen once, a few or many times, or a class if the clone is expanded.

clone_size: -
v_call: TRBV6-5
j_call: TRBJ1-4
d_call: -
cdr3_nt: TGTGCCAGCAGTTACTCCCCAGCGCTAAATGAAAAACTGTTTTTT
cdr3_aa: CASSYSPALNEKLFF

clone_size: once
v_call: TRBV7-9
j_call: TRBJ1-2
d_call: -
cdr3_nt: TGTGCCAGCAGCCGGGACATCAGTGGCTACACCTTC
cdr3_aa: CASSRDISGYTF

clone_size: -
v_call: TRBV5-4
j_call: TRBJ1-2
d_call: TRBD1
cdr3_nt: TGTGCCAGCAGCTTGGTTGTGACAGGGGGCAGTGGCTACACCTTC
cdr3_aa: CASSLVVTGGSGYTF

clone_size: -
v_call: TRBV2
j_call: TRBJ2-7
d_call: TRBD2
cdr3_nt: TGTGCCAGCAGTGTGTTAGCGGGGGGCGTTAGATCCTACGAGCAGTACTTC
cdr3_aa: CASSVLAGGVRSYEQYF

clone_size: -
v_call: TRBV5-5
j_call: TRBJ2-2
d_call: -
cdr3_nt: TGTGCCAGCAGACTCACCAGGACGAACACCGGGGAGCTGTTTTTT
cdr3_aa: CASRLTRTNTGELFF

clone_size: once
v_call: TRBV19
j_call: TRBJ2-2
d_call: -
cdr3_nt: TGTGCCAGTAGTGTCCGGGGGAACACCGGGGAGCTGTTTTTT
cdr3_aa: CASSVRGNTGELFF

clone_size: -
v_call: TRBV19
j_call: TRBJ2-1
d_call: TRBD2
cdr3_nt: TGTGCCAGTAGTCCCCTAGCGGGGGGACCCTACAATGAGCAGTTCTTC
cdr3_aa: CASSPLAGGPYNEQFF

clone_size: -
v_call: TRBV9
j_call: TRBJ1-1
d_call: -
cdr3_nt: TGTGCCAGCAGCCTAGACACAGGGCGGAACACTGAAGCTTTCTTT
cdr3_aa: CASSLDTGRNTEAFF

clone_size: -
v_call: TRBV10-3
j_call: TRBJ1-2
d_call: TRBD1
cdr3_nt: TGTGCCATCAGTGGAGACAGGGATGGCTACACCTTC
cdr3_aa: CAISGDRDGYTF

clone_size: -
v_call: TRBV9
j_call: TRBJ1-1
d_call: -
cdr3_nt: TGTGCCAGCAGCGTAGGTCCAGGGGCCGGGGGGTACACTGAAGCTTTCTTT
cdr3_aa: CASSVGPGAGGYTEAFF

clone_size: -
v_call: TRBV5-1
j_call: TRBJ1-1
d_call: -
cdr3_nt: TGCGCCAGCAGTGGGGCAGGAACAGTGAACACTGAAGCTTTCTTT
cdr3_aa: CASSGAGTVNTEAFF

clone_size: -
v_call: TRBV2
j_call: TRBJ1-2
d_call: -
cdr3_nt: TGTGCCAGCAGACAGGACATCCATGGCTACACCTTC
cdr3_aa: CASRQDIHGYTF

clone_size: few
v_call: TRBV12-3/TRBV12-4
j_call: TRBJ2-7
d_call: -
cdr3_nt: TGTGCCAGCAGATCCACAACAGGGTTCGAGCAGTACTTC
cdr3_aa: CASRSTTGFEQYF

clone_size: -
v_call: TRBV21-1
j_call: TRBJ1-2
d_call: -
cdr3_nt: TGTGCCAGCAGCAAGATGATAAGGGGGCAGAATGGCTACACCTTC
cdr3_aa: CASSKMIRGQNGYTF

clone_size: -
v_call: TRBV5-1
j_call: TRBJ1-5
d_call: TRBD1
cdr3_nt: TGCGCCAGCAGCCCGGGGACAGGGGGGGTGCTTCAGCCCCAGCATTTT
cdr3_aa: CASSPGTGGVLQPQHF

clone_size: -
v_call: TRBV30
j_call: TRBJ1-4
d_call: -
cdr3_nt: TGTGCCTGGAGTGAGGGCAGGGGTGGTGAAAAACTGTTTTTT
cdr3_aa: CAWSEGRGGEKLFF

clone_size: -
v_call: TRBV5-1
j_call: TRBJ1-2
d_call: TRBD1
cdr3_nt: TGCGCCAGCAGAAAAAGGACAGGGGGCAATGGCTACACCTTC
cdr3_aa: CASRKRTGGNGYTF

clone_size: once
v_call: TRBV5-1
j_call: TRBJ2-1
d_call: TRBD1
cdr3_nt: TGCGCCAGCAGCTTCGAACTGGGACAGGGCGACAATGAGCAGTTCTTC
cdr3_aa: CASSFELGQGDNEQFF

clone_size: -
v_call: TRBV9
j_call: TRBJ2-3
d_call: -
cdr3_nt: TGTGCCAGCAGCTCGCGACAGGTCCACACAGATACGCAGTATTTT
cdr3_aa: CASSSRQVHTDTQYF

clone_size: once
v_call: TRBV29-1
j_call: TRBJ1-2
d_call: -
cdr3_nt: TGCAGCGTTGACCCGCCGGCAGGGGACTATGGCTACACCTTC
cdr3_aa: CSVDPPAGDYGYTF

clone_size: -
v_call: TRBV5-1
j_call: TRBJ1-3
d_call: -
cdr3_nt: TGCGCCAGCAGCCTGGGACAAACTGGAAACACCATATATTTT
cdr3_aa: CASSLGQTGNTIYF

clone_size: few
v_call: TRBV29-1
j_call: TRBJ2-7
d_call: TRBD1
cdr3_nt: TGCAGCGTTGACAGGGGGCGCGGGCACGAGCAGTACTTC
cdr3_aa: CSVDRGRGHEQYF

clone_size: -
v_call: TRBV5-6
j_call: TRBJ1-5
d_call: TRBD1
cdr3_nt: TGTGCCAGCAGCTTGGAATCCGGCGCAGGGGGCTGGCAGCCCCAGCATTTT
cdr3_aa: CASSLESGAGGWQPQHF

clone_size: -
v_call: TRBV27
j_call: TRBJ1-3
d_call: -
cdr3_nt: TGTGCCAGCAAAGAGCTCTCTGGAAACACCATATATTTT
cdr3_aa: CASKELSGNTIYF

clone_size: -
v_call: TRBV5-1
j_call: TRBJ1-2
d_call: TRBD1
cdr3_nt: TGCGCCAGCAGCTGGGGGACAGGGAAAGGCTACACCTTC
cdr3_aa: CASSWGTGKGYTF

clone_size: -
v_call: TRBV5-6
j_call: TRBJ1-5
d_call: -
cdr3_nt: TGTGCCAGCAGTCGTTGGGGGGTTGCCCTTACGGAGCCCCAGCATTTT
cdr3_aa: CASSRWGVALTEPQHF

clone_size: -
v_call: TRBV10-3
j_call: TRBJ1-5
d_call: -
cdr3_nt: TGTGCCATCAGTGCAGACAGGAATTGGCAGCCCCAGCATTTT
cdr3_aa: CAISADRNWQPQHF

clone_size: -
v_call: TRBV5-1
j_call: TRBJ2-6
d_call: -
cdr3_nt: TGCGCCAGCAGCTTCGAGTTGGGGCGTTTCTCGTCTGGGGCCAACGTCCTGACTTTC
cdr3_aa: CASSFELGRFSSGANVLTF

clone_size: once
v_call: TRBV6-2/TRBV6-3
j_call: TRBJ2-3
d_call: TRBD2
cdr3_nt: TGTGCCAGCAGTTACCCGCTAGCGGGGGGGCGAAATACGCAGTATTTT
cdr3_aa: CASSYPLAGGRNTQYF

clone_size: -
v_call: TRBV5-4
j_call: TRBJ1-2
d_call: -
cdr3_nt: TGTGCCAGCAGCTTGAGGGCAGGGGTTAGGGATGGCTACACCTTC
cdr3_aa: CASSLRAGVRDGYTF

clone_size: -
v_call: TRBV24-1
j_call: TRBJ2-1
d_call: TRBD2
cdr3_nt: TGTGCCACCAGTGACCCCACTAGCGGGGGGGACGGTGAGCAGTTCTTC
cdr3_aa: CATSDPTSGGDGEQFF